Presented here are 29 T cell receptor beta chains from one specimen sequenced in a study of vaccination effects on CD4 cells after COVID-19. Generated by immunoSEQ multiplex PCR, the TCRdb table keeps only in-frame clones and is missing some. This sample yields fewer than 35,000 clones, of which approximately 72% are seen a single time; approximately 30% belongs to the top ten. Viral peptide pools were used in the ViraFEST assay to expand antigen-specific CD4+ T cells, and sequencing came afterward. A roughly ten-day culture period preceded the isolation of CD4+ T cells. The person's infection with SARS-CoV-2, confirmed by PCR, took place between March and December 2020. Their antigens remain unidentified. The sequences come from CD4+ T cells from PBMCs cultured with a peptide pool, collected before COVID-19 vaccination. The receptors were gathered from a human donor who had a prior SARS-CoV-2 infection.

The chain joins TRBV5-5 to TRBJ2-3; 14 positions match TRBD2. This CDR3 is built from 19 residues. Trimming at V came to 5 bases and at J to 0 bases, leaving 11 bases not matched to a gene. Germline CDR1 and CDR2: SGHKS and YYEKEE (reference sequence). CDR3 residues: CASSLGLAGGRPSTDTQYF. CDR3 bases: TGTGCCAGCAGTTTAGGACTAGCGGGGGGCCGCCCAAGCACAGATACGCAGTATTTT.

The CDR3 nucleotides read TGCGCCAGCAGCTCAACTAGCAGCACCGACGAGCAGTACTTC. This translates into CASSSTSSTDEQYF. The chain joins TRBV4-3 to TRBJ2-7, with D maybe TRBD2 (6 bases). Trimming left V 5 bases short and J 5 bases short, with 16 bases between. This CDR3 has 14 amino acids. CDR1 and CDR2 (germline): LGHNA, YSLEER.

The chain is built from TRBV6-5 and TRBJ1-6, with 7 bases identical to TRBD1. Trimming at V came to 2 bases and at J to 6 bases, leaving 4 bases not matched to a gene. Germline V gene sequence: CDR1 MNHEY, CDR2 SVGAGI. CDR3 length equals 15 residues. The DNA of the CDR3 is TGTGCCAGCAGTTACGTTCGACAGGGTAATTCACCCCTCCACTTT. It encodes CASSYVRQGNSPLHF.

The chain links TRBV6-5 to TRBJ1-2; the D is unclear. Germline-derived CDR1 and CDR2 are MNHEY and SVGAGI. The CDR3 consists of 15 residues. V lost 5 bases to trimming and J lost 0 bases, with 13 bases between them. The DNA for the CDR3 is TGTGCCAGCAGTCACGGGCTCCTTACTAACTATGGCTACACCTTC. Its protein product is CASSHGLLTNYGYTF.

The rearrangement uses TRBV4-3 and TRBJ2-3; D not resolved. Germline V CDR1 and CDR2: LGHNA, YSLEER. The CDR3 spans 14 residues. Trimming shortened V by 2 bases and J by 3 bases, and 9 bases separated the two germline ends. Here the CDR3 reads CASSQWLGTDTQYF. The CDR3 nucleotides are TGCGCCAGCAGCCAATGGTTGGGTACAGATACGCAGTATTTT.

This chain joins TRBV21-1 and TRBJ1-2. TRBV21-1 is listed as a pseudogene. The CDR3 spans 15 residues. CDR3 region: CASAYPGLGRYGYTF. In DNA, the CDR3 is TGTGCCAGCGCATACCCGGGACTCGGCCGGTATGGCTACACCTTC.

V gene TRBV18 combines with J gene TRBJ1-2; possibly TRBD1 for D (5 bases). Germline V lookup: CDR1 KGHSH, CDR2 LQKENI. Trimming took off 3 bases at V and 5 bases at J, with 19 bases between the two ends. The CDR3 sequence is 16 residues long. CDR3 protein: CASSPGMQGLTYGYTF. The CDR3 nucleotides are TGTGCCAGCTCACCGGGTATGCAGGGTCTTACTTATGGCTACACCTTC.

This CDR3 is CASSIGGAYEQYF. DNA of the CDR3: TGTGCCAGTAGTATAGGAGGGGCCTACGAGCAGTACTTC. The rearrangement links TRBV19 to TRBJ2-7; D is tentatively TRBD1 or TRBD2 (5 bases each). CDR3 length: 13 amino acids. Germline CDR1 LNHDA, CDR2 SQIVND (reference sequence). V shed 1 base and J shed 2 bases, with 6 bases lying between them. Based on the CDR3 plus reference TRBV19 and TRBJ2-7, the full variable domain is DGGITQSPKYLFRKEGQNVTLSCEQNLNHDAMYWYRQDPGQGLRLIYYSQIVNDFQKGDIAEGYSVSREKKESFPLTVTSAQKNPTAFYLCASSIGGAYEQYFGPGTRLTVT.

The V and J genes are TRBV10-3 and TRBJ2-5; 10 bases line up with TRBD2. CDR1 is ENHRY and CDR2 is SYGVKD in the germline V gene. Losses at the gene ends were 7 bases for V and 2 bases for J; bases not matched to a gene: 1. The CDR3 totals 13 residues. The CDR3, as DNA: TGTGCCATCAAAGCGGGGGGGCAAGAGACCCAGTACTTC. The encoded protein is CAIKAGGQETQYF.

The CDR3 sequence is CASFLAGVETQYF. The CDR3 DNA reads TGTGCCAGCTTCCTAGCGGGAGTGGAGACCCAGTACTTC. The chain uses TRBV18 and TRBJ2-5; 10 positions agree with TRBD2. Unmatched junction bases numbered 4, after V lost 7 bases and J lost 5 bases. CDR3 size: 13 residues. The germline V gene has CDR1 KGHSH and CDR2 LQKENI. Full variable domain (remainder filled in from reference TRBV18 and TRBJ2-5): NAGVMQNPRHLVRRRGQEARLRCSPMKGHSHVYWYRQLPEEGLKFMVYLQKENIIDESGMPKERFSAEFPKEGPSILRIQQVVRGDSAAYFCASFLAGVETQYFGPGTRLLVL.

This chain uses TRBV10-3 with TRBJ1-2; TRBD1 might be the D (6 bases). Per germline, CDR1 ENHRY and CDR2 SYGVKD. Trimming stripped 6 bases from V and 5 bases from J, with 13 bases between. The CDR3 length is 13 residues. This chain's CDR3 is CAIRQGPLYGYTF. CDR3 in DNA: TGTGCCATCAGACAGGGCCCCCTTTATGGCTACACCTTC.

The chain combines TRBV7-3 with TRBJ1-1; no reliable D call. Trimming left V 5 bases short and J 4 bases short, with 14 bases between. Germline V gives CDR1 SGHTA, CDR2 FQGTGA. The CDR3 has 14 amino acids. This CDR3 reads CASSRTVGGTEAFF. The DNA of the CDR3 is TGTGCCAGCAGCCGTACCGTTGGTGGCACTGAAGCTTTCTTT.

The chain carries TRBV5-1 and TRBJ2-7; 12 positions match TRBD1. The V gene end was trimmed by 1 base and the J gene end by 5 bases; junction bases not matched to a gene: 4. This CDR3 spans 15 amino acids. The germline V gene encodes CDR1 SGHRS and CDR2 YFSETQ. The CDR3 region has the DNA TGCGCCAGCAGCTTGCAGGGACAGGGGGCCCACGAGCAGTACTTC. Its protein product is CASSLQGQGAHEQYF.

The chain recombines TRBV3-1 (or the pseudogene TRBV3-2) with TRBJ2-1, with D unresolved. CDR1 is LGHDT and CDR2 is YNNKEL in the germline V gene (reference sequence). The CDR3 is 14 amino acids. Trimming left V 5 bases short and J 0 bases short, with 8 bases between. The CDR3 sequence is CASSSRSSYNEQFF. For the CDR3, the DNA is TGTGCCAGCAGCTCTCGGAGCTCCTACAATGAGCAGTTCTTC.

This clone showed up just a few times. The chain employs TRBV19 and TRBJ1-5, with no clear D. CDR1 LNHDA and CDR2 SQIVND come from the germline V gene (reference sequence). Trimming took off 5 bases at V and 3 bases at J, with 8 bases between the two ends. CDR3 length: 13 amino acids. The CDR3 DNA follows: TGTGCCAGTAGTCCCCCATACAATCAGCCCCAGCATTTT. Residues: CASSPPYNQPQHF.

This clone came up once. The chain has TRBV19 and TRBJ1-1, with TRBD1 matching over 7 bases. The germline gives CDR1 LNHDA, CDR2 SQIVND (reference sequence). The J segment lost 0 bases and the V segment lost 5 bases, leaving 6 bases of the junction unmatched. This CDR3 has 15 residues. The CDR3 here is CASSPGTAMNTEAFF. In nucleotides, the CDR3 is TGTGCCAGTAGTCCTGGGACAGCCATGAACACTGAAGCTTTCTTT.

The chain carries TRBV5-4 and TRBJ2-5, with 7 bases fitting TRBD2. The CDR3 extends over 14 amino acids. Germline CDR1 reads SGHNT; CDR2 reads YYREEE (reference sequence). Unmatched junction bases numbered 0, after V lost 0 bases and J lost 1 base. CDR3 in amino acids: CASSLGLAQETQYF. In nucleotides, the CDR3 is TGTGCCAGCAGCTTGGGACTAGCCCAAGAGACCCAGTACTTC.

CDR3 nucleotide sequence: TGTGCCAGCAGCAGCCCCAGAGGCTCCTACGAGCAGTACTTC. Its translation is CASSSPRGSYEQYF. The rearrangement links TRBV11-2 to TRBJ2-7; D is uncertain. The CDR3 loop spans 14 amino acids. Deletions cut 5 bases from V and 0 bases from J, with 11 bases between. The V gene's germline CDR1 is SGHAT and CDR2 FQNNGV.

V gene TRBV3-1 (or the pseudogene TRBV3-2) combines with J gene TRBJ2-5; D not certain. CDR1 is LGHDT, CDR2 YNNKEL, per germline (reference sequence). The germline V and J ends were trimmed by 4 bases and 0 bases, with 3 bases remaining between them. This CDR3 is 12 amino acids long. The CDR3 DNA sequence: TGTGCCAGCAGCCTTAACCAAGAGACCCAGTACTTC. Protein sequence: CASSLNQETQYF.

The V and J genes are TRBV20-1 and TRBJ2-7, with a weak D call TRBD1 (5 bases). There are 11 residues in the CDR3. Germline V gene data show CDR1 as DFQATT and CDR2 as SNEGSKA (reference sequence). V gave up 3 bases and J gave up 3 bases, with 6 bases separating them. The CDR3 region is CSASRGYEQYF. Here the CDR3 DNA reads TGCAGTGCTAGTAGGGGCTACGAGCAGTACTTC.

The V call is TRBV5-4, the J call TRBJ2-7; D possibly uses TRBD1 or TRBD2 (5 bases each). V shed 3 bases and J shed 2 bases, with 12 bases lying between them. Per the germline V gene, CDR1 is SGHNT and CDR2 is YYREEE (reference sequence). CDR3 length equals 14 residues. The CDR3 region has the DNA TGTGCCAGCAGCTCCGGGACGGATGCCTACGAGCAGTACTTC. Protein sequence: CASSSGTDAYEQYF.

This chain joins TRBV5-6 and TRBJ2-2, with 7 bases aligning to TRBD1. In germline, CDR1 is SGHDT, CDR2 YYEEEE. The CDR3 length is 15 residues. The ends lost 5 bases at V and 2 bases at J; junction bases unmatched: 6. CDR3 protein: CASRRTGDNTGELFF. The CDR3, as DNA: TGTGCCAGCAGACGGACAGGTGATAACACCGGGGAGCTGTTTTTT.

The chain joins TRBV9 to TRBJ2-5; D unresolved. The V end lost 0 bases, the J end lost 0 bases, and 9 bases lay between the germline ends. CDR3 length: 15 residues. The germline V gene has CDR1 SGDLS and CDR2 YYNGEE. CDR3 nucleotides: TGTGCCAGCAGCGTAGATCCGGGCTACCAAGAGACCCAGTACTTC. Residues: CASSVDPGYQETQYF.

This clone was picked up a small number of times. The rearrangement joins TRBV30 to TRBJ1-5; possibly TRBD1 for D (5 bases). The CDR3 sequence is 15 residues long. V shed 5 bases and J shed 0 bases, with 14 bases lying between them. Germline CDR1 reads GTSNPN; CDR2 reads SVGIG (reference sequence). CDR3 bases: TGTGCCTGGGGCAGACGACAGAATAGCAATCAGCCCCAGCATTTT. Its translation is CAWGRRQNSNQPQHF.

The rearrangement joins TRBV6-1 to TRBJ2-1; no clear D gene. The CDR3 is 12 amino acids. The V end was cut by 2 bases, the J end by 8 bases, with 7 bases between. CDR1 MNHNS and CDR2 SASEGT come from the germline V gene. CDR3 in DNA: TGTGCCAGCAGTGAAATTGGTGATGAGCAGTTCTTC. Encoded protein: CASSEIGDEQFF.

The J gene is TRBJ2-2, the V gene TRBV5-6; TRBD1 or TRBD2 may be the D gene (5 bases each). Germline V gene sequence: CDR1 SGHDT, CDR2 YYEEEE. V was pared by 0 bases and J by 3 bases, with 15 bases between. The CDR3 totals 17 residues. The CDR3 loop is CASSLEAEGRHTGELFF. The CDR3 DNA reads as TGTGCCAGCAGCTTGGAGGCAGAGGGACGACACACCGGGGAGCTGTTTTTT.

The chain uses TRBV6-5 and TRBJ2-7; the match to TRBD2 covers 8 bases. This CDR3 contains 15 residues. V gave up 0 bases and J gave up 4 bases; unmatched junction bases: 5. From germline, CDR1 is MNHEY and CDR2 SVGAGI. The CDR3 reads CASSYSGSGSYEQYF. CDR3 in DNA: TGTGCCAGCAGTTACTCGGGGAGCGGGAGTTACGAGCAGTACTTC.

This clone was counted only a few times. This chain uses TRBV20-1 with TRBJ1-2; unclear D gene. Deletions cut 6 bases from V and 4 bases from J, with 9 bases between. The CDR3 length is 11 residues. Germline V CDR1 and CDR2: DFQATT, SNEGSKA (reference sequence). CDR3: CSAQSAYGYTF. For the CDR3, the DNA is TGCAGTGCCCAAAGTGCCTATGGCTACACCTTC.

Comment on this clone: Other DNA sequences in this sample translate to the same CDR3. The CDR3 loop reads CASSLAGSSYNEQFF. As DNA, the CDR3 is TGCGCCAGCAGCTTGGCGGGGAGCTCCTACAATGAGCAGTTCTTC. The chain is built from TRBV5-1 and TRBJ2-1, with TRBD2 as a possible D gene (5 bases). This CDR3 has 15 amino acids. CDR1 and CDR2 (germline): SGHRS, YFSETQ. V shed 0 bases and J shed 0 bases, with 7 bases lying between them.